This entry lists 10 T cell receptor beta chains sequenced from one sample in a study of tumor-infiltrating lymphocytes in primary liver carcinoma. For blood RNA, unsorted whole blood served as the source, and germline DNA was extracted too. With around 490 ng total RNA as template and a constant-region primer, TCR beta cDNA was made. Sequencing libraries for TCR beta derived from three nested multiplex PCR rounds that used slightly modified ARM-PCR. Running 9 to 10 cycles apiece, the first two PCR rounds relied on TRBV1-TRBV30 forward primers together with a C-beta reverse primer. A single record per CDR3 protein comes from TCRdb applying MiXCR to the multiplex PCR reads. The sample carries 200,000 or so distinct CDR3 sequences, less than 75% recorded once. Specimen: peripheral blood. These receptors originate from a woman aged 55-69 years with primary liver carcinoma and hepatitis B virus infection.

On this clonotype itself: A much larger clone differs by one base, so this may be a read error. This sequence joins TRBV4-2 and TRBJ2-1; TRBD2 aligns across 14 bases. The ends lost 7 bases at V and 9 bases at J; junction bases unmatched: 14. Germline V gene sequence: CDR1 LGHNA, CDR2 YNFKEQ. The CDR3 is 17 residues long. Here the CDR3 reads CASNRGTSGSKDSEQFF. CDR3 sequence (DNA): TGTGCCAGCAACCGGGGGACTAGCGGGAGTAAAGATAGTGAGCAGTTCTTC.

The chain joins TRBV11-1 to TRBJ2-3; D remains ambiguous. V dropped 5 bases and J dropped 0 bases, with 15 bases sitting between them. CDR1 and CDR2 (germline): SGHAT, FQDESV (reference sequence). The CDR3 totals 16 residues. Written as DNA, the CDR3 is TGTGCCAGCAGCCCGTTAAGCACCGGGAGCACAGATACGCAGTATTTT. This codes for CASSPLSTGSTDTQYF.

A note on this clonotype: This CDR3 fails to terminate in the conserved phenylalanine or tryptophan, so it likely reflects a read error. The chain uses TRBV11-2 and TRBJ2-7; D is uncertain. Trimming cost V 6 bases and J 5 bases, with 8 bases left between them. In germline, CDR1 is SGHAT, CDR2 FQNNGV. This CDR3 has 11 amino acids. This CDR3 reads CASRQTDEQYS. The CDR3 DNA reads TGTGCCAGCAGGCAGACTGACGAGCAGTACTCC.

Details on this clonotype: A junction boundary mismatches the germline segment, possibly from a read error. The rearrangement joins TRBV11-1 to TRBJ2-1; D is undetermined. The CDR3 is 15 amino acids. Germline CDR1 SGHAT, CDR2 FQDESV (reference sequence). The CDR3 loop is CASSLGAGPYDEQSF. Here the CDR3 DNA reads TGTGCCAGTAGCTTAGGAGCTGGGCCCTACGATGAGCAGTCCTTC.

Concerning this clonotype itself: A read error may explain this, as a much larger clone is one base away. The V and J genes are TRBV12-3 or TRBV12-4 and TRBJ1-1; D uncertain. CDR3 size: 12 residues. Here the CDR3 DNA reads TGTGCCAGCAGGTTCGGGAGGACTGAAACTTTCTTT. It is translated as CASRFGRTETFF.

A note on this clonotype: Germline is not matched at one junction end, which may reflect a read error. The gene calls are TRBV7-7 and TRBJ2-1, with TRBD2 matching over 13 bases. The CDR3 runs 14 residues. Looked up from germline, CDR1 is SSHAT and CDR2 is FNYEAQ (reference sequence). The CDR3 DNA is TGTGCTAGCAGCTTAAGGGGACTAGCGGGAGAGCAGTTCTTC. Protein product: CASSLRGLAGEQFF.

To note about this clonotype: No conserved phenylalanine or tryptophan ends this CDR3, so it is likely a read error. V and J are TRBV11-3 and TRBJ2-2, with D perhaps matching TRBD1 (7 bases). Germline V gives CDR1 SGHNT, CDR2 YENEEA. Trimming took off 6 bases at V and 0 bases at J, with 11 bases between the two ends. This CDR3 region has 15 residues. The CDR3 here is CASSGGTANTGELFL. As DNA, the CDR3 is TGTGCCAGCAGTGGAGGGACAGCGAACACCGGGGAGCTGTTTCTT.

The rearrangement joins TRBV15 to TRBJ2-1, with 7 bases that match TRBD2. CDR1 is LNHNV, CDR2 YYDKDF, per germline (reference sequence). The ends lost 1 base at V and 9 bases at J; junction bases unmatched: 0. There are 12 residues in the CDR3. The chain's CDR3 is CATSRGEGEQFF. The CDR3 nucleotides are TGTGCCACCAGCAGAGGGGAGGGTGAGCAGTTCTTC.

Ten or more counts support this clonotype. The genes are TRBV29-1 and TRBJ1-1, with 9 bases fitting TRBD1. CDR3 length: 14 amino acids. V lost 7 bases to trimming and J lost 4 bases; unmatched junction nucleotides: 10. Germline values: CDR1 SQVTM, CDR2 ANQGSEA. The CDR3 sequence: CSDGNRGLGTEAFF. CDR3 nucleotide sequence: TGCAGCGATGGAAACAGGGGGCTGGGCACTGAAGCTTTCTTT.

In its sample, this clonotype was seen many times. The rearrangement joins TRBV7-9 to TRBJ2-3; D might be TRBD1 (6 bases). Trimming removed 5 bases from V and 1 base from J, with 13 bases in between. CDR1 SEHNR and CDR2 FQNEAQ come from the germline V gene (reference sequence). The CDR3 covers 15 residues. The CDR3 coding sequence is TGTGCCAGCAGCGTCCGGGACACCCGCACAGATACGCAGTATTTT. Amino acid sequence: CASSVRDTRTDTQYF.